The 10 T cell receptor beta chains reported below all come from one sample, sequenced in a study of blood T cell repertoires in COVID-19. Method: immunoSEQ multiplex PCR; TCRdb's copy keeps in-frame clones and lacks some. The sample holds about 160,000 clones, about four fifths seen once. The sequenced sample consisted of peripheral blood. These receptors were taken from a woman aged 55-70 years with COVID-19, enrolled during active disease.

V and J are TRBV19 and TRBJ1-5; D uncertain. The CDR3 has 13 amino acids. Trimming pared 11 bases from V and 1 base from J, leaving 12 bases between. Germline CDR1 is LNHDA and CDR2 is SQIVND (reference sequence). The CDR3 loop is CAVGRSSNQPQHF. CDR3 coding DNA: TGTGCCGTCGGGAGATCGAGCAATCAGCCCCAGCATTTT.

V gene TRBV6-1 combines with J gene TRBJ1-6, with D tentatively TRBD1 (5 bases). V lost 3 bases to trimming and J lost 9 bases, with 15 bases between them. CDR1 and CDR2 from the germline V gene are MNHNS and SASEGT. The CDR3 is made up of 15 amino acids. The DNA of the CDR3 is TGTGCCAGCAGTGACCTCATGGGGGGACTTTCACCCCTCCACTTT. This translates into CASSDLMGGLSPLHF.

This clone was seen only once. This rearrangement joins TRBV2 to TRBJ2-3, with D perhaps TRBD1 (6 bases). V lost 7 bases to trimming and J lost 0 bases, with 11 bases between them. The CDR3 length is 14 residues. Germline V gives CDR1 SNHLY, CDR2 FYNNEI. The CDR3 region has the DNA TGTGCCAGCATTAAGGGGGTTAGCACAGATACGCAGTATTTT. It specifies CASIKGVSTDTQYF.

The chain is built from TRBV28 and TRBJ1-1; a possible D gene is TRBD1 (5 bases). The germline gives CDR1 MDHEN, CDR2 SYDVKM. The CDR3 is 14 amino acids. Trimming took off 6 bases at V and 5 bases at J, with 16 bases between the two ends. Here the CDR3 reads CASSSPGGWTEAFF. Here the CDR3 DNA reads TGTGCCAGCAGCTCCCCCGGGGGGTGGACTGAAGCTTTCTTT.

The chain joins TRBV11-2 to TRBJ2-7; D is perhaps TRBD1 (5 bases). Trimming left V 1 base short and J 2 bases short, with 12 bases between. Germline loops: CDR1 SGHAT, CDR2 FQNNGV. This CDR3 region has 15 residues. The CDR3 sequence: CASSLAFDRAYEQYV. CDR3 bases: TGTGCCAGCAGCTTAGCCTTCGACAGAGCCTACGAGCAGTACGTC.

The genes are TRBV5-1 and TRBJ2-5; TRBD2 matches 12 bases. Germline V CDR1 and CDR2: SGHRS, YFSETQ. The CDR3 has 20 amino acids. V shed 0 bases and J 1 base; nucleotides not matched to a gene: 13. The chain's CDR3 is CASSLGLAGAGGSLQETQYF. CDR3 nucleotide sequence: TGCGCCAGCAGCTTGGGACTAGCGGGGGCCGGGGGGAGCCTCCAAGAGACCCAGTACTTC.

J is TRBJ2-3 and V is TRBV27, with D unclear. The germline V gene encodes CDR1 MNHEY and CDR2 SMNVEV (reference sequence). Between the trimmed V and J ends, which lost 4 bases and 1 base, there was a span of 12 bases. CDR3 length: 15 residues. The CDR3 region is CASSSSFRGTDTQYF. CDR3 DNA: TGTGCCAGCAGTTCGTCTTTTCGGGGCACAGATACGCAGTATTTT.

The V call is TRBV29-1, the J call TRBJ2-5; TRBD2 aligns across 7 bases. The CDR3 length is 13 residues. V dropped 6 bases and J dropped 2; count of bases not matched to a gene: 6. The germline V gene has CDR1 SQVTM and CDR2 ANQGSEA. CDR3 bases: TGCAGCGTGGGGAGGGCAGTTCAAGAGACCCAGTACTTC. This codes for CSVGRAVQETQYF.

The genes are TRBV28 and TRBJ1-2; D remains unclear. CDR3 size: 10 residues. V shed 8 bases and J shed 12 bases, with 13 bases lying between them. The germline CDR1 and CDR2 sequences are MDHEN and SYDVKM. The CDR3 loop reads CASGRTGNTF. The CDR3 DNA reads as TGTGCCAGCGGAAGAACGGGAAACACCTTC.

This clone appeared a few times. The chain links TRBV10-1 to TRBJ2-7; 7 positions agree with TRBD1. V was clipped by 10 bases and J by 4 bases; unmatched bases: 16. This CDR3 contains 15 residues. The germline gives CDR1 WNHNN, CDR2 SYGVQD (reference sequence). The CDR3 here is CATPIDRVQLYEQYV. The CDR3 bases are TGCGCCACCCCAATAGACAGGGTTCAATTGTACGAGCAGTACGTC.